This entry lists 26 T cell receptor beta chains sequenced from one sample in a study of regulatory T cells in long-lasting Graves disease (dated by TCRdb to the early 2020s). This sample's time point label indicates: newly diagnosed GD, antithyroid drugs for less than 3 months. For both TCR sequencing and RNA sequencing, RNA was extracted from PBMCs using TRIzol. The library was built by means of multiplex PCR. The run used an Illumina HiSeq 4000. iRepertoire HTBI primers and Arm-PCR amplification of CDR3 regions were used to construct TCR beta libraries. TCRdb ran its own pipeline on the public reads, namely fastp trimming at Q25 and MiXCR clone calling, and kept in-frame beta chains. Merged by CDR3 protein, the rows form single entries marked with the most common genes and DNA. The sample table records hundreds of thousands of distinct CDR3 sequences; 16% of these occur just once. Jointly, the top ten make up roughly 27% of the sample.

These data also featured in a second study, about T cells in Graves' hyperthyroidism and ophthalmopathy.

The sequenced sample was peripheral blood mononuclear cells (PBMCs), obtained at new diagnosis, from a patient treated with antithyroid drugs. These receptors were taken from a man aged 40-49 years with Graves disease. Donor details come from another sample of the same person, matched by shared clones.

This clonotype showed up many times. The V call is TRBV19, the J call TRBJ1-6, with D tentatively TRBD1 (6 bases). Per germline, CDR1 LNHDA and CDR2 SQIVND (reference sequence). V dropped 6 bases and J dropped 9 bases, with 15 bases sitting between them. CDR3 size: 14 residues. The CDR3: CASSRSGAGSPLHF. CDR3 in DNA: TGTGCCAGTAGCCGATCGGGGGCTGGTTCACCCCTCCACTTT.

V usage is TRBV29-1 and J usage is TRBJ2-3; tentatively, D is TRBD2 (7 bases). The germline V gene has CDR1 SQVTM and CDR2 ANQGSEA. The CDR3 has 16 residues. Trimming took off 4 bases at V and 7 bases at J, with 24 bases between the two ends. The CDR3 is CSVASRTAGALYTQYF. CDR3 DNA sequence: TGCAGCGTTGCAAGTAGAACTGCGGGGGCCCTTTATACGCAGTATTTT.

This clonotype came up many times. The rearrangement links TRBV6-2 or TRBV6-3 to TRBJ2-5, with TRBD1 identical over 8 bases. The CDR3 is 13 residues long. Trimming cost V 5 bases and J 5 bases; bases outside gene matches: 4. The V gene's germline CDR1 is MNHEY and CDR2 SVGEGT. The CDR3 is CASSQPGGETQYF. The CDR3 bases are TGTGCCAGCAGTCAACCAGGGGGCGAGACCCAGTACTTC.

This clonotype was observed many times. The V gene is TRBV5-1, the J gene TRBJ1-5; TRBD1 aligns across 7 bases. V was pared by 1 base and J by 0 bases, with 19 bases of the junction left unmatched. Germline CDR1 and CDR2: SGHRS and YFSETQ. CDR3 length: 21 amino acids. The chain's CDR3 is CASSLNGEDRRVATSNQPQHF. As DNA, the CDR3 is TGCGCCAGCAGCTTGAATGGGGAGGACAGGAGAGTAGCGACTAGCAATCAGCCCCAGCATTTT.

There are a few counts of this clonotype. The chain joins TRBV10-3 to TRBJ1-1; D is unresolved. CDR1 and CDR2 (germline): ENHRY, SYGVKD. Deletions cut 4 bases from V and 1 base from J, with 1 base between. The CDR3 consists of 11 residues. The CDR3 is CAISGNTEAFF. As DNA, the CDR3 is TGTGCCATCAGTGGGAACACTGAAGCTTTCTTT.

This clonotype was found many times. This chain joins TRBV4-3 and TRBJ2-7; 10 nucleotides agree with TRBD1. Per the germline V gene, CDR1 is LGHNA and CDR2 is YSLEER. The CDR3 consists of 15 residues. V was pared by 3 bases and J by 7 bases, with 9 bases of the junction left unmatched. CDR3 DNA sequence: TGCGCCAGCAGCCACGAGACAGGGGGCATGAGGGAGCAGTACTTC. Encoded protein: CASSHETGGMREQYF.

The sample holds many counts of this clonotype. The chain is built from TRBV2 and TRBJ2-2; 9 bases are shared with TRBD2. The length of the CDR3 is 16 residues. CDR1 is SNHLY and CDR2 is FYNNEI in the germline V gene. Losses at the gene ends were 3 bases for V and 6 bases for J; bases not matched to a gene: 8. DNA of the CDR3: TGTGCCAGCAGTGAGGTGGCGGGGGGGCCCGCCGGGGAGCTGTTTTTT. Protein: CASSEVAGGPAGELFF.

This clonotype was picked up a small number of times. V is TRBV14 and J is TRBJ2-3; D may be TRBD2 (6 bases). Germline V gene sequence: CDR1 SGHDN, CDR2 FVKESK. V was shortened by 3 bases and J by 7 bases, with 8 bases between the two germline ends. This CDR3 region has 12 residues. The CDR3 region is CASSQGRNTQYF. The CDR3 DNA follows: TGTGCCAGCAGCCAGGGGAGGAATACGCAGTATTTT.

V gene TRBV9 combines with J gene TRBJ1-3, with 8 bases lining up with TRBD1. After removal of 3 bases from V and 4 bases from J, the junction contained 0 bases not matched to a gene. The CDR3 runs 13 residues. The germline V gene has CDR1 SGDLS and CDR2 YYNGEE. In nucleotides, the CDR3 is TGTGCCAGCAGCGGGGACAGGGGAAACACCATATATTTT. Translating gives CASSGDRGNTIYF.

The V and J genes are TRBV2 and TRBJ2-3; unclear D gene. The V gene lost 7 bases and the J gene lost 2 bases, with 10 bases spanning the gap. This CDR3 has 13 amino acids. Germline V lookup: CDR1 SNHLY, CDR2 FYNNEI. The CDR3 loop reads CASKKGFTDTQYF. The CDR3, as DNA: TGTGCCAGCAAGAAGGGATTCACAGATACGCAGTATTTT.

This sequence joins TRBV6-5 and TRBJ2-3, with 9 positions matching TRBD2. V lost 2 bases to trimming and J lost 6 bases; unmatched junction nucleotides: 6. Per the germline V gene, CDR1 is MNHEY and CDR2 is SVGAGI. This CDR3 is 15 amino acids long. The CDR3 loop reads CASSYESGGPDTQYF. The CDR3, as DNA: TGTGCCAGCAGTTACGAGAGCGGGGGGCCGGATACGCAGTATTTT.

Only a few counts were recorded for this clonotype. The V and J genes are TRBV10-3 and TRBJ2-4; weak D call: TRBD2 (6 bases). V was clipped by 2 bases and J by 9 bases, with 8 bases between them. Germline values: CDR1 ENHRY, CDR2 SYGVKD. The CDR3 loop spans 12 amino acids. The CDR3 bases are TGTGCCATCAGTGAGGCCGGGGGCATTCAGTACTTC. Amino acids: CAISEAGGIQYF.

V gene TRBV7-9 combines with J gene TRBJ2-4; D possibly uses TRBD1 or TRBD2 (5 bases each). The CDR3 contains 14 residues. Trimming cost V 5 bases and J 2 bases, with 10 bases left between them. Per germline, CDR1 SEHNR and CDR2 FQNEAQ (reference sequence). CDR3 amino acids: CASSLPGPKNIQYF. The CDR3 nucleotides read TGTGCCAGCAGCCTACCGGGACCCAAAAACATTCAGTACTTC. Using reference TRBV7-9 and TRBJ2-4 for the parts outside the CDR3, the full variable domain is DTGVSQNPRHKITKRGQNVTFRCDPISEHNRLYWYRQTLGQGPEFLTYFQNEAQLEKSRLLSDRFSAERPKGSFSTLEIQRTEQGDSAMYLCASSLPGPKNIQYFGAGTRLSVL.

The chain recombines TRBV30 with TRBJ2-7; D tentatively fits TRBD1 or TRBD2 (5 bases each). From germline, CDR1 is GTSNPN and CDR2 SVGIG (reference sequence). The V and J ends lost 0 bases and 6 bases respectively, with 6 bases between them. The CDR3 extends over 11 amino acids. Here the CDR3 DNA reads TGTGCCTGGAGTGTCGGGGCCGAGCAGTACTTC. Protein sequence: CAWSVGAEQYF.

The rearrangement joins TRBV18 to TRBJ2-3, with 7 bases aligning to TRBD1. The CDR3 is 14 residues long. The germline V gene has CDR1 KGHSH and CDR2 LQKENI. V lost 4 bases to trimming and J lost 2 bases; unmatched junction nucleotides: 3. This chain's CDR3 is CASSHDRDTDTQYF. CDR3 DNA: TGTGCCAGCTCACACGACAGGGACACAGATACGCAGTATTTT.

This clonotype was found many times. The chain recombines TRBV7-8 with TRBJ2-1; D may be TRBD2 (6 bases). The germline V gene encodes CDR1 SGHVS and CDR2 FQNEAQ. There are 13 residues in the CDR3. Trimming stripped 2 bases from V and 12 bases from J, with 14 bases between. The CDR3 loop is CASSLFGDGGQFF. The DNA for the CDR3 is TGTGCCAGCAGCTTATTCGGCGACGGGGGGCAGTTCTTC. Variable domain in full (rest from reference TRBV7-8 and TRBJ2-1): GAGVSQSPRYKVAKRGQDVALRCDPISGHVSLFWYQQALGQGPEFLTYFQNEAQLDKSGLPSDRFFAERPEGSVSTLKIQRTQQEDSAVYLCASSLFGDGGQFFGPGTRLTVL.

In this sample, this clonotype turned up a few times. The chain joins TRBV5-1 to TRBJ2-7; 7 bases match TRBD1. After removal of 3 bases from V and 4 bases from J, the junction contained 7 bases not matched to a gene. CDR3 length: 14 amino acids. CDR1 and CDR2 from the germline V gene are SGHRS and YFSETQ. The CDR3 DNA sequence: TGCGCCAGCAGCTGGAGACAGGGTTGGTACGAGCAGTACTTC. Encoded protein: CASSWRQGWYEQYF. Full variable domain (outside the CDR3, taken from reference TRBV5-1 and TRBJ2-7): KAGVTQTPRYLIKTRGQQVTLSCSPISGHRSVSWYQQTPGQGLQFLFEYFSETQRNKGNFPGRFSGRQFSNSRSEMNVSTLELGDSALYLCASSWRQGWYEQYFGPGTRLTVT.

This clonotype occurred many times. The chain carries TRBV3-1 and TRBJ1-2, with D unresolved. CDR1 is LGHDT and CDR2 is YNNKEL in the germline V gene (reference sequence). V was cut by 4 bases and J by 8 bases, with 23 bases left in between. CDR3 length equals 16 residues. The CDR3 sequence is CASSRLRADASRGYTF. The CDR3 DNA reads as TGTGCCAGCAGCCGATTAAGGGCGGACGCGTCTCGGGGCTACACCTTC.

This clonotype showed up many times. The chain links TRBV2 to TRBJ2-5, with D perhaps being TRBD1 or TRBD2 (5 bases each). This CDR3 region has 15 residues. Per germline, CDR1 SNHLY and CDR2 FYNNEI. Between the trimmed V and J ends, which lost 1 base and 4 bases, there was a span of 13 bases. The CDR3 DNA reads as TGTGCCAGCAGTGAAGGCCCCCATGGGGGAGAGACCCAGTACTTC. Protein: CASSEGPHGGETQYF. Full variable domain (missing parts from reference TRBV2 and TRBJ2-5): EPEVTQTPSHQVTQMGQEVILRCVPISNHLYFYWYRQILGQKVEFLVSFYNNEISEKSEIFDDQFSVERPDGSNFTLKIRSTKLEDSAMYFCASSEGPHGGETQYFGPGTRLLVL.

This clonotype showed up just a few times. The J gene is TRBJ1-5, the V gene TRBV4-2; TRBD1 might be the D (6 bases). Trimming left V 0 bases short and J 3 bases short, with 12 bases between. The CDR3 is 16 amino acids. Germline V CDR1 and CDR2: LGHNA, YNFKEQ. DNA for the CDR3: TGTGCCAGCAGCCAAGATCGGGGGGCAGACAATCAGCCCCAGCATTTT. Encoded protein: CASSQDRGADNQPQHF.

This clonotype was detected many times. The CDR3 protein is CASSHNVASGGDRFF. CDR3 coding DNA: TGCGCCAGCAGCCATAACGTAGCTAGCGGGGGGGATAGGTTCTTC. The chain carries TRBV4-3 and TRBJ2-1, with 12 bases lining up with TRBD2. Germline-derived CDR1 and CDR2 are LGHNA and YSLEER. This CDR3 region has 15 residues. The junction had 12 bases not matched to a gene; V was cut back by 3 bases and J by 15 bases.

The sample holds a few counts of this clonotype. The chain has TRBV7-2 and TRBJ1-2, with D possibly matching TRBD1 (6 bases). The CDR3 spans 14 residues. The V end lost 6 bases, the J end lost 4 bases, and 15 bases lay between the germline ends. Germline V CDR1 and CDR2: SGHTA, FQGNSA. CDR3 residues: CASSLQGALYGYTF. The CDR3 coding sequence is TGTGCCAGCAGTCTACAGGGTGCGCTCTATGGCTACACCTTC.

This clonotype was observed a few times. The CDR3 DNA reads TGTGCCAGCGCCCTAGGGGGATACCCCTACAATGAGCAGTTCTTC. This encodes CASALGGYPYNEQFF. The chain carries TRBV6-1 and TRBJ2-1, with a weak D call TRBD1 (6 bases). Germline values: CDR1 MNHNS, CDR2 SASEGT. V lost 8 bases, J lost 2 bases, and 16 bases lay in between. The CDR3 runs 15 residues.

This sequence joins TRBV5-4 and TRBJ2-1, with D possibly TRBD1 on 5 matching bases. The J call could be wrong; TRBJ2-5 is a better fit for the DNA end. Germline V gives CDR1 SGHNT, CDR2 YYREEE (reference sequence). The CDR3 covers 14 residues. CDR3 sequence (DNA): TGTGCCAGCAGCTTGCGATCGAAGGGGGAGACCCAGTACTTC. Protein product: CASSLRSKGETQYF.

This clonotype has ten or more counts. The chain is built from TRBV20-1 and TRBJ1-5; a possible D gene is TRBD1 (6 bases). CDR1 and CDR2 from the germline V gene are DFQATT and SNEGSKA (reference sequence). The ends were cut back, 3 bases at V and 2 bases at J, with 20 bases in the middle. This CDR3 contains 17 residues. Written as DNA, the CDR3 is TGCAGTGCTAGCGCCGTGGATTTACAGGGAGGCAATCAGCCCCAGCATTTT. This encodes CSASAVDLQGGNQPQHF.

This clonotype was detected only a few times. This likely traces to a read error, being one base from a far larger clone. J is TRBJ2-1 and V is TRBV12-3 or TRBV12-4, with 7 bases aligning to TRBD1. The J call may be incorrect, as the DNA end agrees better with TRBJ2-5. CDR3 size: 19 residues. The CDR3 protein is CASSTIGPAGTVEMETQYF. The DNA for the CDR3 is TGTGCCAGCAGTACGATCGGCCCCGCCGGGACAGTCGAGATGGAGACCCAGTACTTC.